This passage covers 20 T cell receptor beta chains from one sample sequenced in a study of CD8+CD57+ T cells in acquired aplastic anemia. Patients who underwent sequencing had shown CD8+CD57+ cell expansion by flow cytometry. TCR beta VDJ combinations and CDR3 sequences were profiled from genomic DNA. Each CDR3 protein is one row after TCRdb ran MiXCR on the reads. The table lists 150,000 to 200,000 distinct CDR3 sequences, about 45% of them singletons. The sample taken for sequencing was sorted CD4+, CD8+, or CD8+CD57+ T cells (not recorded which) from PBMCs. The origin of the receptors is a human donor with aplastic anemia.

This clonotype was counted ten times or more. The rearrangement uses TRBV5-6 and TRBJ1-2, with 7 bases that match TRBD1. CDR3 size: 15 residues. With 4 bases clipped from V and 5 bases from J, the junction kept 11 bases outside the gene matches. Germline V CDR1 and CDR2: SGHDT, YYEEEE. The CDR3 region is CASSLYGDSSYGYTF. DNA of the CDR3: TGTGCCAGCAGCCTATACGGGGACAGCTCTTATGGCTACACCTTC. The whole variable domain, filled in from reference TRBV5-6 and TRBJ1-2, reads DAGVTQSPTHLIKTRGQQVTLRCSPKSGHDTVSWYQQALGQGPQFIFQYYEEEERQRGNFPDRFSGHQFPNYSSELNVNALLLGDSALYLCASSLYGDSSYGYTFGSGTRLTVV.

The gene calls are TRBV19 and TRBJ1-1; TRBD1 matches at 8 bases. The CDR3 extends over 13 amino acids. Germline CDR1 is LNHDA and CDR2 is SQIVND (reference sequence). The CDR3 sequence is CAGITGGYTEAFF. The DNA of the CDR3 is TGTGCTGGTATAACAGGGGGTTACACTGAAGCTTTCTTT.

In this sample, this clonotype turned up a few times. The DNA for the CDR3 is TGTGCCAGCTCACCACTGGAGCGCACAGATACGCAGTATTTT. This translates into CASSPLERTDTQYF. The gene calls are TRBV18 and TRBJ2-3; D gene ambiguous. This CDR3 spans 14 amino acids. Deletions cut 1 base from V and 1 base from J, with 6 bases between. Germline assignment: CDR1 KGHSH and CDR2 LQKENI.

The chain joins TRBV7-3 to TRBJ2-2; 16 nucleotides agree with TRBD2. The germline V gene has CDR1 SGHTA and CDR2 FQGTGA. CDR3 length: 17 amino acids. With V trimmed by 5 bases and J by 3 bases, 3 bases remained unmatched. CDR3 coding DNA: TGTGCCAGCAGCCCGGGACTAGCGGGGGGGTACACCGGGGAGCTGTTTTTT. It specifies CASSPGLAGGYTGELFF.

This clonotype occurred once. The chain is built from TRBV2 and TRBJ1-6; TRBD1 agrees at 9 bases. Germline assignment: CDR1 SNHLY and CDR2 FYNNEI. Losses at the gene ends were 4 bases for V and 6 bases for J; bases not matched to a gene: 4. This CDR3 has 15 residues. DNA for the CDR3: TGTGCCAGCAGTGGCGGGACAGGGACTAATTCACCCCTCCACTTT. Residues: CASSGGTGTNSPLHF. Based on the CDR3 plus reference TRBV2 and TRBJ1-6, the full variable domain is EPEVTQTPSHQVTQMGQEVILRCVPISNHLYFYWYRQILGQKVEFLVSFYNNEISEKSEIFDDQFSVERPDGSNFTLKIRSTKLEDSAMYFCASSGGTGTNSPLHFGNGTRLTVT.

This clonotype has ten or more counts. CDR3 in amino acids: CRLERAELNYGYTF. CDR3 DNA: TGCAGATTGGAGCGGGCCGAACTTAACTATGGCTACACCTTC. The V and J genes are TRBV20-1 and TRBJ1-2; D ambiguous. The CDR3 runs to 14 residues. Germline CDR1 is DFQATT and CDR2 is SNEGSKA (reference sequence).

This clonotype came up many times. The chain carries TRBV19 and TRBJ2-1, with 14 bases identical to TRBD2. Germline trimming cut 6 bases from V and 6 bases from J; bases unmatched to any gene: 4. There are 15 residues in the CDR3. In germline, CDR1 is LNHDA, CDR2 SQIVND (reference sequence). The CDR3 nucleotides are TGTGCCAGTAGCCTTGGGACTAGCGGGGGCAATGAGCAGTTCTTC. It translates to CASSLGTSGGNEQFF. Drawing the rest from reference TRBV19 and TRBJ2-1, the complete variable domain is DGGITQSPKYLFRKEGQNVTLSCEQNLNHDAMYWYRQDPGQGLRLIYYSQIVNDFQKGDIAEGYSVSREKKESFPLTVTSAQKNPTAFYLCASSLGTSGGNEQFFGPGTRLTVL.

This chain links TRBV29-1 with TRBJ1-1; D remains unclear. The CDR3 loop spans 11 amino acids. Germline V CDR1 and CDR2: SQVTM, ANQGSEA. V was trimmed by 7 bases and J by 5 bases, leaving 11 bases between them. CDR3: CSALSGTEAFF. In DNA, the CDR3 is TGCAGCGCACTTTCGGGGACTGAAGCTTTCTTT.

There are many counts of this clonotype. V usage is TRBV11-1 and J usage is TRBJ2-3; 7 nucleotides align to TRBD2. The CDR3 is made up of 15 amino acids. Germline V gene sequence: CDR1 SGHAT, CDR2 FQDESV (reference sequence). V shed 5 bases and J 4 bases; nucleotides not matched to a gene: 9. Here the CDR3 DNA reads TGTGCCAGCAGCCCTGGGACTACCTTCGCAGATACGCAGTATTTT. Translated: CASSPGTTFADTQYF.

This clonotype was recorded once. J is TRBJ1-5 and V is TRBV24-1; D gene unclear. This CDR3 is built from 15 residues. CDR1 and CDR2 from the germline V gene are KGHDR and SFDVKD. The CDR3 DNA sequence: TGTGCGCCAGCCTGCCCCCGCTACGGCAATCAGCCCCAGCATTTT. Protein sequence: CAPACPRYGNQPQHF.

A few counts support this clonotype. Since a much larger clone is just one base distant, this may be a read error. The V and J genes are TRBV2 and TRBJ1-5; D perhaps matches TRBD1 (6 bases). Germline CDR1 is SNHLY and CDR2 is FYNNEI. The CDR3 spans 16 residues. The chain's CDR3 is CASSPLEGVSNQSQHF. CDR3 sequence (DNA): TGTGCCAGCAGCCCGTTAGAGGGGGTCAGCAATCAGTCCCAGCATTTT.

This rearrangement joins TRBV5-6 to TRBJ1-6; TRBD1 is a possible D gene (5 bases). Germline V lookup: CDR1 SGHDT, CDR2 YYEEEE. The CDR3 has 14 residues. Trimming stripped 6 bases from V and 9 bases from J, with 16 bases between. DNA of the CDR3: TGTGCCAGCACCCGGGGACCGTCGGGTTCACCCCTCCACTTT. Residues: CASTRGPSGSPLHF.

This clonotype was found many times. CDR3 region: CASLGYSSYNEQFF. For the CDR3, the DNA is TGCGCCAGCCTGGGGTATAGCTCCTACAATGAGCAGTTCTTC. The V gene is TRBV10-2, the J gene TRBJ2-1, with no clear D. Germline loops: CDR1 WSHSY, CDR2 SAAADI. V lost 8 bases and J lost 0, with 11 bases in between. This CDR3 is built from 14 residues.

Comment on this clonotype: A much larger clone lies a single base off, so this may be a read error. The chain joins TRBV12-5 to TRBJ1-1; D call uncertain. V was cut by 4 bases and J by 1 base, with 13 bases left in between. CDR1 and CDR2 from the germline V gene are LGHNT and FRNRAP. This CDR3 contains 15 residues. The CDR3 is CASGWRSRPNTEAFF. The CDR3 bases are TGTGCTAGTGGTTGGCGTTCGAGGCCGAACACTGAAGCTTTCTTT.

This clonotype was counted between two and nine times. The CDR3 nucleotides read TGTGCCACCAGCAGAGAACAGATTCCGATTACCTACGAGCAGTACTTC. Amino acids: CATSREQIPITYEQYF. The chain uses TRBV15 and TRBJ2-7; no clear D gene. Between the trimmed V and J ends, which lost 0 bases and 2 bases, there was a span of 14 bases. The V gene's germline CDR1 is LNHNV and CDR2 YYDKDF (reference sequence). CDR3 length equals 16 residues.

Notes on this clonotype: Germline is not matched at one junction end, which may reflect a read error. The chain employs TRBV24-1 and TRBJ1-2; TRBD1 agrees at 8 bases. Germline V gives CDR1 KGHDR, CDR2 SFDVKD. The CDR3 covers 14 residues. CDR3 amino acids: CASSDRQGSYGYTF. In DNA, the CDR3 is TGTGCCTCCAGTGACAGACAGGGGAGCTATGGCTACACCTTC.

This clonotype was seen a single time. This chain connects TRBV20-1 to TRBJ2-1; 7 bases agree with TRBD1. The CDR3 covers 13 residues. Germline V CDR1 and CDR2: DFQATT, SNEGSKA (reference sequence). V dropped 3 bases and J dropped 5; count of bases not matched to a gene: 4. Here the CDR3 DNA reads TGCAGTGCTAGGAGGACAGGCGACAATGAGCAGTTCTTC. This encodes CSARRTGDNEQFF.

The sample holds many counts of this clonotype. The V call is TRBV6-1, the J call TRBJ2-5; D could derive from TRBD1 or TRBD2 (5 bases each). This CDR3 region has 15 residues. Germline CDR1 is MNHNS and CDR2 is SASEGT. Trimming cost V 5 bases and J 5 bases, with 18 bases left between them. CDR3 nucleotide sequence: TGTGCCAGCAGTACCCGGTCGCGAGGGGAGGAGACCCAGTACTTC. It specifies CASSTRSRGEETQYF.

The V call is TRBV24-1, the J call TRBJ2-6; 7 bases match TRBD2. The CDR3 runs 16 residues. CDR1 is KGHDR, CDR2 SFDVKD, per germline. V was pared by 5 bases and J by 1 base, with 4 bases of the junction left unmatched. Here the CDR3 DNA reads TGTGCCACCAGTGGGGGGGGACTATCTGGGGCCAACGTCCTGACTTTC. It specifies CATSGGGLSGANVLTF.

Notes on this clonotype: No conserved phenylalanine or tryptophan ends this CDR3, so it is likely a read error. This chain joins TRBV13 and TRBJ1-2; D may be TRBD1 (5 bases). Germline-derived CDR1 and CDR2 are PRHDT and FYEKMQ (reference sequence). The CDR3 runs 12 residues. The CDR3 loop reads CASSIGVYGYTL. As DNA, the CDR3 is TGTGCCAGCAGCATAGGGGTCTATGGTTACACCCTC.